This TCR beta chain was retrieved from a study of CD8+ T cells in alopecia areata. TCR sequencing used cDNA made by reverse transcription of extracted RNA. Using immunoSEQ multiplex PCR, the repertoire was profiled, and TCRdb retains in-frame clones only, with some absent. The sample holds under 35,000 clones, over 65% seen once. As for this clone: Its antigen is not known.

General study results and limits: Mice showed TCR sharing more clearly than patients did, possibly owing to HLA. Scalp sequencing also captures normal skin's resident alphabeta T cells.

The germline V gene encodes CDR1 SQVTM and CDR2 ANQGSEA. Trimming removed 5 bases from V and 2 bases from J, with 13 bases in between. The CDR3 has 13 amino acids. Specimens obtained from alopecia areata patients comprised lesional scalp punch biopsies and peripheral blood. This TCR derives from a human donor with alopecia areata. The specimen sequenced was NKG2D-low CD8+ T cells sorted from blood. This chain uses TRBV29-1 with TRBJ2-7; possible D gene TRBD2, 5 bases. DNA of the CDR3: TGCAGCGTTCTCGAGCCCGGGACCTACGAGCAGTACTTC. It encodes CSVLEPGTYEQYF.